This T cell receptor (beta chain) was recovered during a study of T-cell reconstitution after alpha-beta-depleted transplantation in children. Study outcomes and limitations: Reportedly, only several hundred clones from non-depleted graft cells drove alpha-beta T-cell counts at about two months. The authors attributed T-cell counts and diversity one year after transplant mostly to newly produced T cells. The study traced high day-60 TCRbeta diversity in some patients to surviving recipient T cells and thymic progenitors.

As it was prepared, the TCRbeta library received unique molecular identifiers. Each CDR3 protein gets one entry after TCRdb re-called the PCR reads with MiXCR. The data hold fewer than 1 million distinct CDR3 sequences, with approximately 15% observed a single time. The CDR3 is 17 residues long. Germline values: CDR1 LNHDA, CDR2 SQIVND (reference sequence). Trimming removed 5 bases from V and 8 bases from J; junction bases left unmatched: 9. Remarks on this clonotype: The antigen is not known.

The sample consisted of PBMCs, mostly from graft donor cells, taken 360 days after TCRalphabeta/CD19-depleted stem cell transplant. The sequence was collected from a male patient younger than 18 who had a stem cell transplant for acute lymphoblastic leukemia, so the T cells may come from the graft donor. This chain connects TRBV19 to TRBJ2-1; 16 bases match TRBD2. The DNA for the CDR3 is TGTGCCAGTAGTTCACCGGGACTAGCGGGAGGGCCCTATGAGCAGTTCTTC. It encodes CASSSPGLAGGPYEQFF.